This passage covers 21 T cell receptor beta chains from one sample sequenced in a study of blood T cell repertoires in COVID-19. TCRdb's table, derived via immunoSEQ multiplex PCR, lists solely in-frame clones and lacks some. This table holds about 220,000 clones, almost 85% found once. Material for sequencing was peripheral blood. Receptors were obtained from a woman between 65 and 79 years old with COVID-19, enrolled during active disease.

V usage is TRBV18 and J usage is TRBJ1-6; 7 bases match TRBD1. The V gene's germline CDR1 is KGHSH and CDR2 LQKENI. V dropped 8 bases and J dropped 0; count of bases not matched to a gene: 7. This CDR3 spans 16 amino acids. CDR3: CASRPGGSSYNSPLHF. The CDR3 DNA reads as TGTGCCAGCCGACCAGGGGGGAGCTCCTATAATTCACCCCTCCACTTT.

The gene calls are TRBV6-1 and TRBJ1-3, with TRBD1 as a possible D gene (5 bases). The ends were cut back, 2 bases at V and 0 bases at J, with 8 bases in the middle. The CDR3 extends over 15 amino acids. Germline CDR1 MNHNS, CDR2 SASEGT. The DNA of the CDR3 is TGTGCCAGCAGTGAAAGCGACAGCTCTGGAAACACCATATATTTT. It specifies CASSESDSSGNTIYF.

The genes are TRBV19 and TRBJ2-1; possible D gene TRBD2, 6 bases. CDR3 size: 17 residues. CDR1 and CDR2 (germline): LNHDA, SQIVND (reference sequence). V gave up 5 bases and J gave up 2 bases, with 19 bases separating them. CDR3 coding DNA: TGTGCCAGTAGTGGCCGGGACTCGTATGCGACCTACAATGAGCAGTTCTTC. It codes for CASSGRDSYATYNEQFF.

The chain combines TRBV7-2 with TRBJ2-5; 8 nucleotides agree with TRBD2. Germline CDR1 reads SGHTA; CDR2 reads FQGNSA. After removal of 0 bases from V and 4 bases from J, the junction contained 13 bases not matched to a gene. This CDR3 contains 18 residues. The CDR3 sequence: CASSLAFVLAGSGETQYF. Written as DNA, the CDR3 is TGTGCCAGCAGCTTAGCGTTCGTATTAGCGGGGAGTGGAGAGACCCAGTACTTC.

V is TRBV3-1 (or the pseudogene TRBV3-2) and J is TRBJ2-2; a weak D match, TRBD1 (5 bases). The CDR3 is 15 residues long. Germline assignment: CDR1 LGHDT and CDR2 YNNKEL (reference sequence). V lost 5 bases to trimming and J lost 6 bases, with 16 bases between them. The DNA for the CDR3 is TGTGCCAGCAGCTCGCAGGGTCAGGTCGCCGGGGAGCTGTTTTTT. Protein product: CASSSQGQVAGELFF.

The chain links TRBV7-8 to TRBJ1-1; tentatively, D is TRBD1 (5 bases). Between the trimmed V and J ends, which lost 6 bases and 0 bases, there was a span of 14 bases. The CDR3 contains 15 residues. The germline CDR1 and CDR2 sequences are SGHVS and FQNEAQ. In nucleotides, the CDR3 is TGTGCCAGCAGGCGAACAGGCTCCATGAACACTGAAGCTTTCTTT. It translates to CASRRTGSMNTEAFF.

The CDR3 loop reads CASSAGQGRSYEQYF. CDR3 coding DNA: TGTGCCAGCAGCGCAGGACAGGGTCGCTCCTACGAGCAGTACTTC. The chain links TRBV7-6 to TRBJ2-7; TRBD1 matches at 8 bases. The CDR3 covers 15 residues. The ends lost 5 bases at V and 0 bases at J; junction bases unmatched: 6. Germline V lookup: CDR1 SGHVS, CDR2 FNYEAQ.

V and J are TRBV6-6 and TRBJ1-1; a possible D gene is TRBD1 (5 bases). CDR1 is MNHNY and CDR2 is SVGAGI in the germline V gene (reference sequence). The CDR3 length is 15 residues. Trimming stripped 5 bases from V and 0 bases from J, with 13 bases between. The CDR3 sequence is CASSPRGRVNTEAFF. CDR3 nucleotides: TGTGCCAGCAGTCCGCGGGGCAGGGTGAACACTGAAGCTTTCTTT.

The chain carries TRBV29-1 and TRBJ1-2, with D possibly matching TRBD1 (6 bases). The CDR3 length is 14 residues. From germline, CDR1 is SQVTM and CDR2 ANQGSEA. The V end was cut by 5 bases, the J end by 2 bases, with 15 bases between. The CDR3: CSVPLRGGNYGYTF. CDR3 DNA: TGCAGCGTTCCCCTACGGGGGGGCAACTATGGCTACACCTTC.

The V and J genes are TRBV7-2 and TRBJ1-6; D remains ambiguous. The V and J ends lost 7 bases and 2 bases respectively, with 12 bases between them. The V gene's germline CDR1 is SGHTA and CDR2 FQGNSA. CDR3 length equals 15 residues. CDR3 protein: CASIPGQAYNSPLHF. CDR3 coding DNA: TGTGCCAGCATCCCAGGCCAGGCCTATAATTCACCCCTCCACTTT.

The CDR3 protein is CASRPRDTSYEQYF. The CDR3 DNA reads as TGTGCCAGCAGGCCCAGGGACACATCCTACGAGCAGTACTTC. V usage is TRBV9 and J usage is TRBJ2-7, with D perhaps matching TRBD1 (6 bases). V shed 5 bases and J shed 1 base, with 13 bases lying between them. CDR1 and CDR2 (germline): SGDLS, YYNGEE. The CDR3 spans 14 residues.

V and J are TRBV10-2 and TRBJ2-2, with TRBD1 matching 9 bases. The CDR3 consists of 18 residues. Germline loops: CDR1 WSHSY, CDR2 SAAADI. V dropped 6 bases and J dropped 1; count of bases not matched to a gene: 12. The DNA for the CDR3 is TGCGCCAGCAGCTACAAACCCCCGGGACAGGGGAACACCGGGGAGCTGTTTTTT. Translated, it gives CASSYKPPGQGNTGELFF.

CDR3 in DNA: TGTGCCAGCAGCTTAGGCCTAGCGGGGGCCCGAAACGTGGAGACCCAGTACTTC. It yields the protein CASSLGLAGARNVETQYF. The V and J genes are TRBV11-3 and TRBJ2-5; 10 nucleotides agree with TRBD2. The V gene end was trimmed by 1 base and the J gene end by 5 bases; junction bases not matched to a gene: 13. Germline assignment: CDR1 SGHNT and CDR2 YENEEA. This CDR3 is built from 18 residues.

This clone was picked up a small number of times. CDR3 nucleotide sequence: TGTGCCAGTAGTCCAACAGGGGGAGGTGACTATGGCTACACCTTC. Residues: CASSPTGGGDYGYTF. V usage is TRBV19 and J usage is TRBJ1-2, with 8 positions matching TRBD1. Germline CDR1 is LNHDA and CDR2 is SQIVND (reference sequence). The CDR3 consists of 15 residues. Trimming took 5 bases from V and 3 from J; bases not matched to a gene: 8.

This clone was counted once. The sample has other DNA sequences that encode this CDR3 too. CDR3 in DNA: TGTGCCAGTAGTATCGGGAAGAACACTGAAGCTTTCTTT. Amino acid sequence: CASSIGKNTEAFF. The V and J genes are TRBV19 and TRBJ1-1; D not certain. Trimming removed 3 bases from V and 1 base from J, with 6 bases in between. CDR1 and CDR2 from the germline V gene are LNHDA and SQIVND (reference sequence). The CDR3 length is 13 residues.

This clone was picked up one time. The chain couples TRBV30 to TRBJ1-5, with a tentative D call TRBD1 (6 bases). The CDR3 length is 15 residues. Looked up from germline, CDR1 is GTSNPN and CDR2 is SVGIG (reference sequence). The V gene lost 2 bases and the J gene lost 6 bases, with 17 bases spanning the gap. DNA of the CDR3: TGTGCCTGGAGTACCCCTACAGGGATCGGTCAGCCCCAGCATTTT. It codes for CAWSTPTGIGQPQHF.

This clone was picked up a small number of times. The gene calls are TRBV6-5 and TRBJ2-3, with TRBD2 matching 15 bases. The CDR3 has 15 amino acids. After removal of 7 bases from V and 13 bases from J, the junction contained 12 bases not matched to a gene. CDR1 is MNHEY and CDR2 is SVGAGI in the germline V gene. In nucleotides, the CDR3 is TGTGCCAGCACCTCCTGGACTAGCGGGAGGGCCGGAGAGTATTTT. Residues: CASTSWTSGRAGEYF.

This clone was detected only once. This sequence joins TRBV7-9 and TRBJ2-3, with D maybe TRBD2 (5 bases). Germline V gene data show CDR1 as SEHNR and CDR2 as FQNEAQ (reference sequence). Trimming shortened V by 2 bases and J by 4 bases, and 25 bases separated the two germline ends. The CDR3 loop spans 19 amino acids. The CDR3 nucleotides are TGTGCCAGCAGCTTATTGGCGAGCGGTGGTCAGATTGGTGCAGATACGCAGTATTTT. Residues: CASSLLASGGQIGADTQYF.

V usage is TRBV3-1 (or the pseudogene TRBV3-2) and J usage is TRBJ1-1, with D maybe TRBD1 (6 bases). The germline gives CDR1 LGHDT, CDR2 YNNKEL (reference sequence). The V gene lost 0 bases and the J gene lost 10 bases, with 12 bases spanning the gap. The CDR3 contains 13 residues. The CDR3 DNA is TGTGCCAGCAGCCAAGAGGAAGGGGGTAGAGCTTTCTTT. Protein: CASSQEEGGRAFF.

The V and J genes are TRBV14 and TRBJ1-1, with 8 nucleotides matching TRBD1. There are 14 residues in the CDR3. V lost 2 bases and J lost 5; bases outside the gene matches: 4. From germline, CDR1 is SGHDN and CDR2 FVKESK. As DNA, the CDR3 is TGTGCCAGCAGCCAAATTCGGGACAGGACTGAAGCTTTCTTT. Amino acid sequence: CASSQIRDRTEAFF.

This clone appeared a few times. The chain uses TRBV5-1 and TRBJ2-3, with 7 bases lining up with TRBD1. The junction had 2 bases not matched to a gene; V was cut back by 0 bases and J by 4 bases. The CDR3 has 14 amino acids. Germline CDR1 SGHRS, CDR2 YFSETQ. CDR3 coding DNA: TGCGCCAGCAGCTTGGACAGGGGCGCAGATACGCAGTATTTT. It translates to CASSLDRGADTQYF.